One and the same sample provided the 23 T cell receptor beta chains below, sequenced in a study of a mutant IDH1 vaccine in newly diagnosed glioma. Assay: immunoSEQ multiplex PCR; the TCRdb copy retains only in-frame clones and omits some. The sample holds around 26,000 clones; around 70% are singletons and the top ten take about 11%. Sample time point: week 11, during vaccination. Every single dose of the vaccine, 300 ug of mutant IDH1 20-mer peptide, came with topical imiquimod. These TCRs are of unknown antigen specificity. Here the sequenced sample was peripheral blood mononuclear cells (PBMCs), taken from a glioma patient whose treatment included an IDH1 peptide vaccine. All receptors come from a young man with glioma. Some clones in this sample may be carry-over from other donors' samples.

The CDR3: CASRKGQGFTGELFF. In DNA, the CDR3 is TGTGCCAGCAGAAAGGGACAGGGGTTCACCGGGGAGCTGTTTTTT. The chain couples TRBV6-5 to TRBJ2-2, with TRBD1 matching over 10 bases. The V gene's germline CDR1 is MNHEY and CDR2 SVGAGI. CDR3 length: 15 residues. Losses at the gene ends were 6 bases for V and 4 bases for J; bases not matched to a gene: 5.

This clone was seen only a few times. The J gene is TRBJ1-1, the V gene TRBV2; no firm D call. This CDR3 comprises 13 residues. CDR1 and CDR2 from the germline V gene are SNHLY and FYNNEI. V shed 3 bases and J shed 5 bases, with 10 bases lying between them. The CDR3 DNA reads as TGTGCCAGCAGTGAGGGCCGGGCAACTGAAGCTTTCTTT. This translates into CASSEGRATEAFF. The full variable domain, in which reference TRBV2 and TRBJ1-1 provide the parts outside the CDR3, is EPEVTQTPSHQVTQMGQEVILRCVPISNHLYFYWYRQILGQKVEFLVSFYNNEISEKSEIFDDQFSVERPDGSNFTLKIRSTKLEDSAMYFCASSEGRATEAFFGQGTRLTVV.

This sequence joins TRBV27 and TRBJ2-3; 10 nucleotides align to TRBD2. The CDR3 spans 17 residues. CDR1 and CDR2 from the germline V gene are MNHEY and SMNVEV (reference sequence). With V trimmed by 5 bases and J by 0 bases, 8 bases remained unmatched. The CDR3 loop reads CASSLAGVPTSTDTQYF. The CDR3 nucleotides read TGTGCCAGCAGTCTAGCGGGAGTCCCAACTAGCACAGATACGCAGTATTTT.

The chain uses TRBV5-1 and TRBJ2-1, with 7 bases that match TRBD1. The CDR3 sequence is 15 residues long. The V gene's germline CDR1 is SGHRS and CDR2 YFSETQ. J gave up 7 bases and V 3 bases, and 10 bases lay outside the gene matches. CDR3 coding DNA: TGCGCCAGCAGCTCGAACCACGACAGGGCGAATGAGCAGTTCTTC. Amino acids: CASSSNHDRANEQFF.

The rearrangement joins TRBV2 to TRBJ2-6, with D unclear. CDR1 is SNHLY, CDR2 FYNNEI, per germline. Trimming pared 5 bases from V and 0 bases from J, leaving 2 bases between. The CDR3 has 13 amino acids. DNA for the CDR3: TGTGCCAGCAGTTACTCTGGGGCCAACGTCCTGACTTTC. Translation: CASSYSGANVLTF.

This clone was counted a few times. This rearrangement joins TRBV4-3 to TRBJ1-2; D unclear. The CDR3 runs to 13 residues. CDR1 LGHNA and CDR2 YSLEER come from the germline V gene. Deletions cut 4 bases from V and 8 bases from J, with 14 bases between. The CDR3 region has the DNA TGCGCCAGCAGCCCCTCCCTTAGGCAAGGCTACACCTTC. Its protein is CASSPSLRQGYTF.

This clone was seen a single time. V and J are TRBV7-9 and TRBJ1-2, with D perhaps matching TRBD1 (6 bases). V was clipped by 4 bases and J by 5 bases, with 20 bases between them. The CDR3 is made up of 16 amino acids. Germline CDR1 SEHNR, CDR2 FQNEAQ (reference sequence). The CDR3: CASSSGGGPIWYGYTF. CDR3 in DNA: TGTGCCAGCAGCTCGGGGGGGGGCCCGATCTGGTATGGCTACACCTTC.

The V call is TRBV2, the J call TRBJ1-4; D is undetermined. Germline CDR1 reads SNHLY; CDR2 reads FYNNEI. The CDR3 covers 15 residues. V dropped 0 bases and J dropped 4 bases, with 9 bases sitting between them. In DNA form, the CDR3 reads TGTGCCAGCAGTGAAGCGGGGAAAGATAATGAAAAACTGTTTTTT. Amino acid sequence: CASSEAGKDNEKLFF.

The chain employs TRBV29-1 and TRBJ2-7; 8 nucleotides agree with TRBD2. CDR1 SQVTM and CDR2 ANQGSEA come from the germline V gene. Trimming at V came to 1 base and at J to 2 bases, leaving 13 bases not matched to a gene. The CDR3 covers 17 residues. The CDR3 region is CSVEGGISGTAPYEQYF. DNA for the CDR3: TGCAGCGTTGAAGGGGGAATTAGCGGGACTGCTCCCTACGAGCAGTACTTC.

The chain carries TRBV30 and TRBJ2-2; 13 positions match TRBD2. The CDR3 covers 15 residues. V lost 3 bases, J lost 5 bases, and 3 bases stayed unmatched. In germline, CDR1 is GTSNPN, CDR2 SVGIG (reference sequence). The CDR3 here is CAWRLAGGWTGELFF. The CDR3 coding sequence is TGTGCCTGGAGACTAGCGGGGGGGTGGACCGGGGAGCTGTTTTTT.

With regard to this clone: This specimen includes other DNA sequences encoding the same CDR3. This chain connects TRBV7-3 to TRBJ2-1; D remains ambiguous. The length of the CDR3 is 12 residues. Germline loops: CDR1 SGHTA, CDR2 FQGTGA. Trimming left V 2 bases short and J 7 bases short, with 6 bases between. The CDR3 spells CASSLSGNEQFF. The CDR3 DNA reads as TGTGCCAGCAGCTTATCCGGTAATGAGCAGTTCTTC.

V and J are TRBV19 and TRBJ2-5; D may be TRBD2 (7 bases). Trimming took 3 bases from V and 5 from J, leaving 13 bases between them. Germline V gene lookup returns CDR1 LNHDA and CDR2 SQIVND (reference sequence). The CDR3 contains 14 residues. The DNA for the CDR3 is TGTGCCAGTAGTATCGGGGGGCGCTGGGAGACCCAGTACTTC. As protein: CASSIGGRWETQYF.

The chain combines TRBV4-2 with TRBJ1-1; TRBD1 aligns across 9 bases. The CDR3 extends over 17 amino acids. The V segment lost 5 bases and the J segment 1 base; nucleotides outside the gene matches: 11. Germline V gene data show CDR1 as LGHNA and CDR2 as YNFKEQ. CDR3 loop: CASSGRDRARGNTEAFF. The CDR3 region has the DNA TGTGCCAGCAGCGGACGGGACAGGGCGAGGGGGAACACTGAAGCTTTCTTT.

This clone occurred a few times. This chain connects TRBV5-6 to TRBJ1-1, with no clear D. Trimming pared 4 bases from V and 0 bases from J, leaving 10 bases between. The CDR3 has 14 residues. Germline V gene lookup returns CDR1 SGHDT and CDR2 YYEEEE. CDR3 amino acids: CASSARLMNTEAFF. The CDR3 DNA follows: TGTGCCAGCAGCGCCCGACTGATGAACACTGAAGCTTTCTTT.

This rearrangement joins TRBV7-2 to TRBJ1-3, with D tentatively TRBD1 (5 bases). There are 15 residues in the CDR3. The germline V and J ends were trimmed by 5 bases and 3 bases, with 14 bases remaining between them. Germline CDR1 is SGHTA and CDR2 is FQGNSA. CDR3 sequence: CASSTQAQGGNTIYF. Written as DNA, the CDR3 is TGTGCCAGCAGCACACAGGCGCAAGGTGGAAACACCATATATTTT. The whole variable domain, filled in from reference TRBV7-2 and TRBJ1-3, reads GAGVSQSPSNKVTEKGKDVELRCDPISGHTALYWYRQSLGQGLEFLIYFQGNSAPDKSGLPSDRFSAERTGGSVSTLTIQRTQQEDSAVYLCASSTQAQGGNTIYFGEGSWLTVV.

J is TRBJ2-3 and V is TRBV10-3, with D perhaps matching TRBD2 (6 bases). There are 13 residues in the CDR3. Germline-derived CDR1 and CDR2 are ENHRY and SYGVKD. With 8 bases removed from V and 2 bases from J, the gap between germline ends came to 11 bases. The CDR3 region has the DNA TGTGCCATCGGAGGGACTCTCACAGATACGCAGTATTTT. Protein sequence: CAIGGTLTDTQYF.

A word on this clone: Other DNA sequences in the same sample also yield this CDR3. V gene TRBV30 combines with J gene TRBJ1-1, with no clear D. Per germline, CDR1 GTSNPN and CDR2 SVGIG (reference sequence). V dropped 0 bases and J dropped 2 bases, with 7 bases sitting between them. The CDR3 has 13 residues. The CDR3 coding sequence is TGTGCCTGGAGTGTCGGCAGAAACACTGAAGCTTTCTTT. This translates into CAWSVGRNTEAFF.

The chain is built from TRBV4-3 and TRBJ2-7, with 9 positions matching TRBD1. V lost 1 base, J lost 4 bases, and 8 bases stayed unmatched. The CDR3 covers 16 residues. Germline V CDR1 and CDR2: LGHNA, YSLEER. CDR3 DNA: TGCGCCAGCAGCCAAGGCCGGGACAGGGAAGGGTACGAGCAGTACTTC. Its translation: CASSQGRDREGYEQYF.

The gene calls are TRBV2 and TRBJ2-5; TRBD1 is a possible D gene (5 bases). CDR1 and CDR2 (germline): SNHLY, FYNNEI. Trimming pared 3 bases from V and 5 bases from J, leaving 13 bases between. The CDR3 extends over 14 amino acids. In DNA form, the CDR3 reads TGTGCCAGCAGTGATCTCGCAGGGCCGGAGACCCAGTACTTC. Its translation is CASSDLAGPETQYF.

The V gene is TRBV29-1, the J gene TRBJ1-1, with D unclear. Trimming took off 4 bases at V and 1 base at J, with 13 bases between the two ends. The CDR3 is 14 residues long. The V gene's germline CDR1 is SQVTM and CDR2 ANQGSEA. In DNA form, the CDR3 reads TGCAGCGTTGTAGAGGCTCGGGGGAACACTGAAGCTTTCTTT. This sequence encodes CSVVEARGNTEAFF.

The J gene is TRBJ1-1, the V gene TRBV7-9; D gene ambiguous. Germline V gene lookup returns CDR1 SEHNR and CDR2 FQNEAQ (reference sequence). The CDR3 sequence is 13 residues long. Trimming shortened V by 1 base and J by 5 bases, and 8 bases separated the two germline ends. The CDR3 sequence is CASSLGSATEAFF. The CDR3 DNA reads as TGTGCCAGCAGCTTAGGTTCTGCAACTGAAGCTTTCTTT.

The chain joins TRBV5-6 to TRBJ1-4, with unresolved D. The CDR3 spans 15 residues. V was pared by 0 bases and J by 0 bases, with 6 bases between. Germline CDR1 and CDR2: SGHDT and YYEEEE. The CDR3 sequence is CASSLDGATNEKLFF. The CDR3 region has the DNA TGTGCCAGCAGCTTGGACGGGGCAACTAATGAAAAACTGTTTTTT. The full variable domain, in which reference TRBV5-6 and TRBJ1-4 provide the parts outside the CDR3, is DAGVTQSPTHLIKTRGQQVTLRCSPKSGHDTVSWYQQALGQGPQFIFQYYEEEERQRGNFPDRFSGHQFPNYSSELNVNALLLGDSALYLCASSLDGATNEKLFFGSGTQLSVL.

This chain joins TRBV27 and TRBJ1-3; D gene ambiguous. The CDR3 has 16 amino acids. The V end was cut by 5 bases, the J end by 3 bases, with 17 bases between. Germline CDR1 reads MNHEY; CDR2 reads SMNVEV (reference sequence). CDR3: CASSPYGEGGGNTIYF. For the CDR3, the DNA is TGTGCCAGCAGTCCCTACGGGGAAGGTGGTGGAAACACCATATATTTT.